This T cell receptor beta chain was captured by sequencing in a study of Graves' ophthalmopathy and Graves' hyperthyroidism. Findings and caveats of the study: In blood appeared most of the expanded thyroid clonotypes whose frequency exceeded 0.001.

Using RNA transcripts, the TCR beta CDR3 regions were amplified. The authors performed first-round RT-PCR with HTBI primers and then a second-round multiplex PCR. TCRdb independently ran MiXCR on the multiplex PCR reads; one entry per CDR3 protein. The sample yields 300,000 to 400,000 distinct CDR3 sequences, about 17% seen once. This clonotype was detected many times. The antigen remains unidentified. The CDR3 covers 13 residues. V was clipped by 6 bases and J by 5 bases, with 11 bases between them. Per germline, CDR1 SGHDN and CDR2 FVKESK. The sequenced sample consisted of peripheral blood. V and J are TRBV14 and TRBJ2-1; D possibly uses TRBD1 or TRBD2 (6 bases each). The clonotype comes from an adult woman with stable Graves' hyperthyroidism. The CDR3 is CASRGAGNNEQFF. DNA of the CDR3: TGTGCCAGCAGGGGGGCGGGGAACAATGAGCAGTTCTTC. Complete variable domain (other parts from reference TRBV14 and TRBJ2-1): EAGVTQFPSHSVIEKGQTVTLRCDPISGHDNLYWYRRVMGKEIKFLLHFVKESKQDESGMPNNRFLAERTGGTYSTLKVQPAELEDSGVYFCASRGAGNNEQFFGPGTRLTVL.